These T cell receptor beta chains were read from a single sample in a study of OX40 agonist ivuxolimab in advanced cancers. The table came from immunoSEQ multiplex PCR; TCRdb's copy has only in-frame clones and leaves some out. The data contain about 47,000 clones, around 80% of them singletons. The specimen was CD4+ or CD8+ T cells sorted from blood, collected in a trial of the OX40 agonist ivuxolimab. These receptors were taken from an adult with an advanced solid tumor such as melanoma, head and neck, liver or kidney cancer. Each CDR3 is given with its conserved first and last residue. The D gene is left open where the match is weak. Expanded clones are given a class, and other clones once, few, many or no size at all.

>TRBV11-2|TRBJ2-2|NA|NA
CASGVGQRGTGELFF
TGTGCCAGCGGGGTAGGACAACGAGGCACCGGGGAGCTGTTTTTT
>TRBV9|TRBJ2-1|NA|TRBD2
CASSGPLGLADANEQFF
TGTGCCAGCAGCGGGCCTCTCGGACTAGCGGATGCTAATGAGCAGTTCTTC
>TRBV10-3|TRBJ1-2|once|NA
CAISRDTGGYTF
TGTGCCATCAGCCGGGACACCGGAGGCTACACCTTC
>TRBV5-1|TRBJ2-2|NA|NA
CASSLATANTGELFF
TGCGCCAGCAGCTTGGCGACAGCGAACACCGGGGAGCTGTTTTTT
>TRBV29-1|TRBJ2-1|NA|TRBD2
CSGGLAYLYNEQFF
TGCAGCGGAGGACTAGCGTACTTATACAATGAGCAGTTCTTC
>TRBV2|TRBJ1-1|NA|NA
CASGILVTEAFF
TGTGCCAGCGGAATTTTAGTTACTGAAGCTTTCTTT
>TRBV29-1|TRBJ1-5|NA|NA
CSVEFGGSNQPQHF
TGCAGCGTTGAGTTTGGCGGGTCAAATCAGCCCCAGCATTTT
>TRBV4-3|TRBJ2-2|NA|TRBD2
CASSPVAGGETGELFF
TGCGCCAGCAGCCCAGTAGCGGGAGGAGAGACCGGGGAGCTGTTTTTT
>TRBV2|TRBJ2-5|NA|TRBD1
CASSEDRAQETQYF
TGTGCCAGCAGCGAGGACAGGGCTCAAGAGACCCAGTACTTC
>TRBV4-1|TRBJ1-2|few|TRBD1
CASSLRTGGGYTF
TGCGCCAGCAGCCTACGGACAGGCGGGGGCTACACCTTC
>TRBV18|TRBJ1-5|NA|NA
CASSRSWDQPQHF
TGTGCCAGCTCCAGAAGTTGGGATCAGCCCCAGCATTTT
>TRBV2|TRBJ2-7|NA|NA
CATSTFSYEQYF
TGTGCCACCTCGACATTCTCCTACGAGCAGTACTTC
>TRBV10-1|TRBJ1-1|few|NA
CASSDVGGTEAFF
TGCGCCAGCAGTGATGTGGGGGGCACTGAAGCTTTCTTT
>TRBV5-4|TRBJ2-5|NA|NA
CASSPSAGGPYQETQYF
TGTGCCAGCAGCCCCTCCGCGGGCGGGCCTTACCAAGAGACCCAGTACTTC
>TRBV18|TRBJ2-7|NA|TRBD2
CASSHREGGAGYEQYF
TGTGCCAGCTCTCATCGTGAGGGAGGGGCGGGATACGAGCAGTACTTC
>TRBV4-3|TRBJ1-5|NA|NA
CASSQVPGQPQHF
TGCGCCAGCAGCCAAGTACCGGGCCAGCCCCAGCATTTT
>TRBV5-4|TRBJ2-1|NA|NA
CASSLATGTEQFF
TGTGCCAGCAGCTTGGCTACGGGGACTGAGCAGTTCTTC
>TRBV11-2|TRBJ2-7|NA|NA
CASSLDRGPHEQYF
TGTGCCAGCAGCTTAGATCGGGGGCCCCACGAGCAGTACTTC
>TRBV2|TRBJ2-3|few|TRBD2
CASSEEGGSADTQYF
TGTGCCAGCAGTGAGGAAGGCGGGAGCGCAGATACGCAGTATTTT
>TRBV5-6|TRBJ1-3|NA|NA
CASSFSSTLSGNTIYF
TGTGCCAGCAGCTTCTCATCGACCCTCTCTGGAAACACCATATATTTT
>TRBV5-4|TRBJ2-1|NA|TRBD2
CASSPRTSGRSGNEQFF
TGTGCCAGCAGCCCCCGGACTAGCGGGAGGAGTGGGAATGAGCAGTTCTTC
>TRBV7-2|TRBJ1-5|NA|NA
CASSGAQGNQPQHF
TGTGCCAGCAGCGGAGCCCAGGGCAATCAGCCCCAGCATTTT